A selection of T cell receptor beta chains follows, all from one sample in a study of blood T cell repertoires in COVID-19. Only in-frame clones appear in the TCRdb table, and some are missing; sequencing was by immunoSEQ multiplex PCR. Among approximately 170,000 clones, roughly nine tenths were seen once, and the ten largest hold under 5%. The sequenced sample was peripheral blood. The receptors originated from a woman aged 70-85 years with acute or convalescent COVID-19. Both conserved end residues are part of each CDR3. D genes are given only for firm matches. Expanded clones get a size class; other rows say once, few or many, or leave the size out.

size: .
D: .
V: TRBV5-8
J: TRBJ1-2
CDR3: CASSLIRDYGYTF
DNA: TGTGCCAGCAGCTTGATCCGAGACTATGGCTACACCTTC

size: .
D: .
V: TRBV4-3
J: TRBJ2-2
CDR3: CASSQDRGNTGELFF
DNA: TGCGCCAGCAGCCAAGACAGGGGGAACACCGGGGAGCTGTTTTTT

size: .
D: .
V: TRBV30
J: TRBJ1-2
CDR3: CAWSAVYGYTF
DNA: TGTGCCTGGAGCGCAGTCTATGGCTACACCTTC

size: .
D: .
V: TRBV18
J: TRBJ1-2
CDR3: CASSRSTEDGYTF
DNA: TGTGCCAGCTCCCGATCGACCGAGGATGGCTACACCTTC

size: .
D: TRBD1
V: TRBV6-2/TRBV6-3
J: TRBJ2-2
CDR3: CASSSATLGTGNRPGELFF
DNA: TGTGCCAGCAGTTCGGCTACCCTCGGGACAGGGAATCGTCCCGGGGAGCTGTTTTTT

size: .
D: .
V: TRBV6-6
J: TRBJ1-4
CDR3: CASSSRTAEKLFF
DNA: TGTGCCAGCAGTTCACGGACAGCCGAAAAACTGTTTTTT

size: .
D: .
V: TRBV28
J: TRBJ1-5
CDR3: CASSRGGNQPQHF
DNA: TGTGCCAGCAGTAGAGGAGGCAATCAGCCCCAGCATTTT

size: .
D: .
V: TRBV3-1/TRBV3-2
J: TRBJ2-5
CDR3: CASSQILYKETQYF
DNA: TGTGCCAGCAGCCAAATTCTCTATAAAGAGACCCAGTACTTC

size: once
D: TRBD2
V: TRBV3-1/TRBV3-2
J: TRBJ2-7
CDR3: CASSHRLAGSSSYEQYF
DNA: TGTGCCAGCAGCCATAGACTAGCGGGTTCAAGCTCCTACGAGCAGTACTTC

size: .
D: .
V: TRBV9
J: TRBJ1-4
CDR3: CASSVGGHVNEKLFF
DNA: TGTGCCAGCAGCGTAGGGGGGCACGTGAATGAAAAACTGTTTTTT

size: .
D: .
V: TRBV27
J: TRBJ1-1
CDR3: CASSLSSGVVSTEAFF
DNA: TGTGCCAGCAGTTTAAGTTCAGGGGTGGTGAGCACTGAAGCTTTCTTT

size: .
D: .
V: TRBV19
J: TRBJ1-2
CDR3: CASNGAGYGYTF
DNA: TGTGCCAGTAATGGCGCAGGGTATGGCTACACCTTC

size: .
D: TRBD1
V: TRBV9
J: TRBJ1-5
CDR3: CASSADTGAAGPQHF
DNA: TGTGCCAGCAGCGCCGACACAGGGGCCGCGGGGCCCCAGCATTTT

size: .
D: TRBD2
V: TRBV19
J: TRBJ2-3
CDR3: CASSMRLAGVTSTDTQYF
DNA: TGTGCCAGTAGTATGAGACTAGCGGGGGTGACGAGCACAGATACGCAGTATTTT

size: .
D: TRBD1
V: TRBV29-1
J: TRBJ1-1
CDR3: CSVTGVNTEAFF
DNA: TGCAGCGTGACAGGGGTTAACACTGAAGCTTTCTTT

size: .
D: TRBD1
V: TRBV4-2
J: TRBJ2-7
CDR3: CASSQGTGLSYEQYF
DNA: TGTGCCAGCAGCCAAGGGACAGGTCTCTCCTACGAGCAGTACTTC

size: .
D: TRBD1
V: TRBV6-1
J: TRBJ2-1
CDR3: CASSEGTGGFNEQFF
DNA: TGTGCCAGCAGTGAAGGGACAGGGGGCTTCAATGAGCAGTTCTTC

size: .
D: TRBD2
V: TRBV14
J: TRBJ2-7
CDR3: CASSRRLTSGRQSSYEQYF
DNA: TGTGCCAGCAGCCGACGACTGACTAGCGGGAGGCAAAGCTCCTACGAGCAGTACTTC

size: .
D: TRBD2
V: TRBV4-3
J: TRBJ2-7
CDR3: CASSQGTSGTYEQYF
DNA: TGCGCCAGCAGCCAAGGGACTAGCGGAACCTACGAGCAGTACTTC

size: .
D: .
V: TRBV2
J: TRBJ1-2
CDR3: CASSGQPPYGYTF
DNA: TGTGCCAGCAGTGGACAGCCGCCCTATGGCTACACCTTC

size: .
D: TRBD1
V: TRBV12-3/TRBV12-4
J: TRBJ2-3
CDR3: CASSRDRTDTQYF
DNA: TGTGCCAGCAGCCGGGACAGAACAGATACGCAGTATTTT

size: .
D: .
V: TRBV5-1
J: TRBJ1-1
CDR3: CASSLDTGMAEAFF
DNA: TGCGCCAGCAGCTTAGATACAGGGATGGCTGAAGCTTTCTTT

size: .
D: .
V: TRBV14
J: TRBJ2-2
CDR3: CASSHQGPGELFF
DNA: TGTGCCAGCAGCCATCAGGGTCCCGGGGAGCTGTTTTTT

size: few
D: TRBD1
V: TRBV5-1
J: TRBJ1-2
CDR3: CASSSEGRGPYGYTF
DNA: TGCGCCAGCAGCTCCGAGGGCAGGGGGCCCTATGGCTACACCTTC

size: .
D: .
V: TRBV19
J: TRBJ1-5
CDR3: CASSLVTGQPQHF
DNA: TGTGCCAGTAGTTTAGTCACGGGGCAGCCCCAGCATTTT

size: .
D: .
V: TRBV6-6
J: TRBJ1-3
CDR3: CASYQTGSFSGNTIYF
DNA: TGTGCCAGCTACCAAACAGGGTCCTTCTCTGGAAACACCATATATTTT

size: .
D: TRBD1
V: TRBV7-3
J: TRBJ2-3
CDR3: CASSSRYRDRDSRRVESDTQYF
DNA: TGTGCCAGCAGCTCCCGTTACCGGGACAGGGATAGCAGGAGGGTTGAGTCGGATACGCAGTATTTT

size: .
D: .
V: TRBV19
J: TRBJ2-1
CDR3: CASSFTSGPAARHNEQFF
DNA: TGTGCCAGTAGTTTCACTTCGGGTCCCGCGGCGAGGCACAATGAGCAGTTCTTC

size: .
D: .
V: TRBV6-2/TRBV6-3
J: TRBJ1-1
CDR3: CASSSEGVADTEAFF
DNA: TGTGCCAGCAGTTCGGAGGGAGTGGCGGACACTGAAGCTTTCTTT

size: .
D: TRBD2
V: TRBV2
J: TRBJ2-1
CDR3: CASQRGRSNEQFF
DNA: TGTGCCAGCCAGCGGGGGAGGAGCAATGAGCAGTTCTTC

size: .
D: .
V: TRBV2
J: TRBJ1-3
CDR3: CASSYLGSYTIYF
DNA: TGTGCCAGCAGTTATTTAGGGAGTTACACCATATATTTT

size: few
D: .
V: TRBV3-1/TRBV3-2
J: TRBJ1-6
CDR3: CASSHLRGNSPLHF
DNA: TGTGCCAGCAGCCACTTGAGGGGGAATTCACCCCTCCACTTT

size: once
D: TRBD1
V: TRBV19
J: TRBJ2-2
CDR3: CASSADRGNGELFF
DNA: TGTGCCAGTAGTGCGGACAGGGGAAACGGGGAGCTGTTTTTT

size: once
D: TRBD2
V: TRBV28
J: TRBJ2-6
CDR3: CAAGDLSGANVLTF
DNA: TGTGCTGCGGGAGACCTCTCTGGGGCCAACGTCCTGACTTTC

size: .
D: TRBD1
V: TRBV19
J: TRBJ1-5
CDR3: CASSFGTGRSNQPQHF
DNA: TGTGCCAGTAGTTTTGGGACAGGACGTAGCAATCAGCCCCAGCATTTT

size: .
D: TRBD1
V: TRBV23-1
J: TRBJ1-5
CDR3: CASTNQDRVSNQPQHF
DNA: TGCGCCAGCACCAATCAGGACAGGGTGAGTAATCAGCCCCAGCATTTT

size: .
D: .
V: TRBV4-2
J: TRBJ1-2
CDR3: CASSQDLDGGRYGYTF
DNA: TGTGCCAGCAGCCAAGATCTTGATGGGGGGAGATATGGCTACACCTTC

size: .
D: TRBD1
V: TRBV5-6
J: TRBJ1-1
CDR3: CASSWTGVLTTEAFF
DNA: TGTGCCAGCAGCTGGACAGGGGTTTTGACCACTGAAGCTTTCTTT

size: .
D: TRBD1
V: TRBV4-2
J: TRBJ1-2
CDR3: CASSQVPGTGGGYTF
DNA: TGTGCCAGCAGCCAAGTCCCCGGGACAGGGGGCGGCTACACCTTC

size: .
D: TRBD1
V: TRBV2
J: TRBJ2-7
CDR3: CASSDPGQFYEQYF
DNA: TGTGCCAGCAGTGACCCGGGACAGTTCTACGAGCAGTACTTC

size: .
D: .
V: TRBV3-1/TRBV3-2
J: TRBJ1-1
CDR3: CASSQDGSGRAFF
DNA: TGTGCCAGCAGCCAAGATGGTAGCGGCAGGGCTTTCTTT

size: .
D: .
V: TRBV10-1
J: TRBJ1-4
CDR3: CASSNNREEKLFF
DNA: TGCGCCAGCAGTAACAACAGGGAAGAAAAACTGTTTTTT

size: .
D: TRBD1
V: TRBV4-2
J: TRBJ1-2
CDR3: CASSQLGTEKYRGYTF
DNA: TGTGCCAGCAGCCAACTAGGGACAGAGAAATACCGGGGCTACACCTTC

size: .
D: .
V: TRBV6-5
J: TRBJ1-5
CDR3: CASSYQQGDQPQHF
DNA: TGTGCCAGCAGTTACCAACAGGGTGATCAGCCCCAGCATTTT

size: .
D: .
V: TRBV7-2
J: TRBJ2-1
CDR3: CASSLGGQISYNEQFF
DNA: TGTGCCAGCAGCTTAGGAGGACAGATTTCCTACAATGAGCAGTTCTTC

size: .
D: .
V: TRBV11-2
J: TRBJ1-2
CDR3: CASSLESQATYGYTF
DNA: TGTGCCAGCAGCTTAGAGTCACAGGCGACCTATGGCTACACCTTC

size: .
D: TRBD2
V: TRBV20-1
J: TRBJ2-3
CDR3: CSASAAGEPTDTQYF
DNA: TGCAGTGCTAGTGCAGCGGGGGAACCCACAGATACGCAGTATTTT

size: .
D: .
V: TRBV18
J: TRBJ2-7
CDR3: CASSPLRGSYEQYF
DNA: TGTGCCAGCTCACCACTTCGGGGGAGCTACGAGCAGTACTTC

size: .
D: TRBD1
V: TRBV18
J: TRBJ1-5
CDR3: CASSPGTGALGPQHF
DNA: TGTGCCAGCTCACCAGGGACAGGGGCTTTGGGGCCCCAGCATTTT

size: .
D: .
V: TRBV28
J: TRBJ2-2
CDR3: CASEGYSKEAGELFF
DNA: TGTGCCAGCGAAGGGTACTCAAAGGAGGCCGGGGAGCTGTTTTTT

size: .
D: .
V: TRBV27
J: TRBJ1-5
CDR3: CASSLLKGDQPQHF
DNA: TGTGCCAGCAGTTTATTAAAAGGGGATCAGCCCCAGCATTTT

size: .
D: TRBD2
V: TRBV7-8
J: TRBJ2-1
CDR3: CASSLKGLAGDREQFF
DNA: TGTGCCAGCAGCTTAAAGGGACTAGCGGGAGATCGAGAGCAGTTCTTC

size: .
D: .
V: TRBV6-6
J: TRBJ1-5
CDR3: CASSWGPANSNQPQHF
DNA: TGTGCCAGCAGTTGGGGCCCAGCAAATAGCAATCAGCCCCAGCATTTT

size: .
D: TRBD1
V: TRBV18
J: TRBJ2-1
CDR3: CASSPSGTGGNEQFF
DNA: TGTGCCAGCTCACCGTCCGGGACAGGTGGCAATGAGCAGTTCTTC